The entry below describes one TCR beta chain. The antigen it binds to is not known. No base qualities exist here, and no much larger clone lies one base off it. The entry originates in a study of blood T cell repertoires in COVID-19 (dated by TCRdb to about 2020). Regarding the complete study: The collaborator samples originated in the United States, Italy and Spain and spanned the acute and convalescent phases of COVID-19. Nearly every sample came with metadata listing a de-identified subject ID, COVID-19 status, age in years and sex. The prospective study material was composed of cDNA or gDNA derived from T cells, B-cell-depleted T cells, or PBMCs. The samples were drawn from two sources: the first 160 participants of the ongoing ImmuneRACE study, and 1,000 to 1,500 subjects contributed by 6 global collaborators. Where available, HLA class I and class II types were obtained from metadata supplied by the sample provider rather than from assay-based typing. The dataset comprised deeply sampled blood TCRbeta repertoires from subjects exposed to, actively infected with, or recovered from COVID-19. The repertoires were made available in a free public database intended to serve as a resource for research on the immune response to SARS-CoV-2.

Counted from cysteine to phenylalanine, this CDR3 has 17 amino acids. The only DNA kept is the CDR3, 51 bases in frame from the first base. As encoded in the germline V gene, CDR1 is SGDLS while CDR2 is YYNGEE. V has 3 bases trimmed and J has 3 bases trimmed; junction bases matching no gene number 13. TCRbeta CDR3 regions were amplified from genomic DNA using the immunoSEQ Assay, a bias-controlled multiplex PCR. As for the authors' bioinformatics: The number of nucleated cells in each sample was estimated from the amplification of reference gene primers within the assay. Sequence reads were collapsed and filtered to measure the absolute abundance of every unique TCRbeta CDR3 rearrangement. Productive Simpson clonality was computed per sample as the square root of Simpson's diversity index over productive rearrangements. TCRdb took over this immuneACCESS table, retaining in-frame rearrangements with V and J assigned. Such tables are incomplete; in checked studies, under half of the missing clones stem from an unresolved V gene, and the remainder is unexplained. V, J and clone size were drawn from that table, and D and trimming were deduced from the DNA. This sample comprises 150,000 to 200,000 clones, approximately 80% of them detected only once. Clones ranked in the top ten supply approximately 9% of the sample.

General study outcomes and caveats: The quantity of clinical and demographic metadata differed by source and by participant and was supplied without curation.

Whole blood was collected in K2EDTA tubes by collaborating institutions according to the institutions' own protocols. For TCRbeta analysis, collaborators shipped samples in one of three forms: frozen whole blood, isolated PBMCs, or DNA extracted from either of those sample types. The clonotype originates from a woman aged 45-65 years with active or convalescent COVID-19. The sequence joins TRBV9 to TRBJ2-3; TRBD2 lines up with 7 middle nucleotides. Input material: peripheral blood. The sequenced DNA is TGTGCCAGCAGCGCCGCAGGGAGGGCCCCCCGGACAGATACGCAGTATTTT. Translation gives CASSAAGRAPRTDTQYF. Reference TRBV9 and TRBJ2-3 genes cover what lies past the CDR3, so the full variable domain is DSGVTQTPKHLITATGQRVTLRCSPRSGDLSVYWYQQSLDQGLQFLIQYYNGEERAKGNILERFSAQQFPDLHSELNLSSLELGDSALYFCASSAAGRAPRTDTQYFGPGTRLTVL.